This T cell receptor (beta chain) came from a study of spatial heterogeneity in lung cancer. About the study: Tumor-region TCR transcript counts correlated strongly with a T cell module score from matched bulk RNA-seq. Study results and caveats: Tumors with more nonsynonymous mutations had more expanded intratumoral alpha and beta TCRs.

With respect to this clonotype: The antigen remains unidentified. The junction departs from the called germline gene at one end, perhaps through a read error.

The sample's time point: sample taken at primary tumor resection. There were 72 donors, all of them untreated patients with early-stage non-small cell lung cancer. Whole RNA from tumor, nontumor lung or frozen PBMC was sequenced unsorted. Germline CDR1 and CDR2: KGHSH and LQKENI. This CDR3 has 14 amino acids. Every individual TCR cDNA molecule carried its own unique molecular identifier, which allowed correction of PCR and sequencing errors. TCRdb itself ran the 5' RACE reads through MiXCR, one entry per CDR3 protein. The sample holds around 8,100 distinct CDR3 sequences, around 15% seen once. Sequencing used lung tumor tissue, obtained at surgery. The rearrangement uses TRBV18 and TRBJ2-7, with 8 bases fitting TRBD1. This clonotype was sampled from a female donor with early-stage non-small cell lung cancer. The CDR3 sequence is CANSPTTGAHEQDF. DNA of the CDR3: TGTGCCAACTCACCGACGACAGGGGCCCACGAGCAGGACTTC.